The 5 T cell receptor beta chains below come from one sample, sequenced in a study of post-analysis software for immune sequencing data. General study points: Five or six TRBV segments, TRBV5-6, TRBV5-1 and TRBV20-1 among them, were found more frequent in patients than controls.

These TCRs' antigens remain unknown. The TCR beta cDNA libraries contained unique molecular identifiers. TCRdb processed the PCR reads anew with MiXCR; each CDR3 protein has one entry. The repertoire consists of about 770,000 distinct CDR3 sequences, with about 45% occurring once and the leading ten covering roughly 4.9%. The specimen sequenced was blood. The receptor source for this set is a girl aged 10 to 17 with multiple sclerosis.

This clonotype was found many times. The J gene is TRBJ2-1, the V gene TRBV6-4, with TRBD1 matching over 7 bases. With V trimmed by 3 bases and J by 6 bases, 2 bases remained unmatched. The CDR3 covers 13 residues. From germline, CDR1 is MRHNA and CDR2 SNTAGT. The CDR3 reads CASSESGGNEQFF. CDR3 in DNA: TGTGCCAGCAGTGAGTCAGGGGGCAATGAGCAGTTCTTC.

The chain is built from TRBV5-6 and TRBJ2-5, with D possibly being TRBD1 (5 bases). Germline V gives CDR1 SGHDT, CDR2 YYEEEE. CDR3 length: 14 residues. Trimming removed 0 bases from V and 6 bases from J, with 12 bases in between. The CDR3 coding sequence is TGTGCCAGCAGCTTGGGGGGCGCCGGAAAGACCCAGTACTTC. Translated: CASSLGGAGKTQYF.

The chain's CDR3 is CASSYVGAYGYTF. The CDR3 nucleotides read TGTGCCAGCAGTTACGTCGGCGCCTATGGCTACACCTTC. The chain recombines TRBV6-5 with TRBJ1-2, with D unresolved. The CDR3 covers 13 residues. Germline V lookup: CDR1 MNHEY, CDR2 SVGAGI. V lost 2 bases to trimming and J lost 4 bases, with 8 bases between them.

This clonotype has just a few counts. The genes are TRBV12-3 or TRBV12-4 and TRBJ2-5, with TRBD2 matching over 12 bases. V shed 6 bases, J shed 4 bases, and the junction held 3 bases outside the gene matches. The CDR3 covers 14 residues. The DNA of the CDR3 is TGTGCCAGCAGGCTAGCGGGAGGGGCAGAGACCCAGTACTTC. This codes for CASRLAGGAETQYF.

The gene calls are TRBV11-1 and TRBJ2-1; D may be TRBD1 or TRBD2 (5 bases each). CDR1 is SGHAT and CDR2 is FQDESV in the germline V gene (reference sequence). V was trimmed by 4 bases and J by 8 bases, leaving 12 bases between them. CDR3 length: 13 residues. CDR3: CASSSHRDDEQFF. The CDR3 DNA reads as TGTGCCAGCAGCTCCCACCGGGACGATGAGCAGTTCTTC.